This paragraph covers one T cell receptor beta chain sequence. Measured with immunoSEQ multiplex PCR; TCRdb has only the in-frame clones, and not every one. Among some 64,000 clones listed, approximately 90% were seen once. Per the germline V gene, CDR1 is SNHLY and CDR2 is FYNNEI. V was shortened by 7 bases and J by 0 bases, with 12 bases between the two germline ends. The CDR3 sequence is 14 residues long. The sample is drawn from a study of T cell changes during pregnancy in multiple sclerosis. The receptor comes from a female donor in good health, enrolled as a control in a pregnancy study. Specimen: peripheral blood, collected in the first trimester of pregnancy. The chain employs TRBV2 and TRBJ1-1, with D perhaps matching TRBD1 (5 bases). CDR3 in amino acids: CASTGGTMNTEAFF. In DNA form, the CDR3 reads TGTGCCAGCACCGGGGGTACCATGAACACTGAAGCTTTCTTT.